Shown below are 31 T cell receptor beta chains from a single sample sequenced in a study of blood T cell repertoires in COVID-19. Measured with immunoSEQ multiplex PCR; TCRdb has only the in-frame clones, and not every one. The repertoire holds approximately 480,000 clones, with 85% to 90% as singletons. The source material was peripheral blood. All receptors derive from a man aged 18 to 30 with COVID-19, enrolled during active disease.

V gene TRBV6-4 combines with J gene TRBJ1-5; D gene unclear. The V gene lost 7 bases and the J gene lost 4 bases, with 2 bases spanning the gap. Germline V gives CDR1 MRHNA, CDR2 SNTAGT. CDR3 length equals 10 residues. The CDR3 sequence: CASTNQPQHF. The CDR3 DNA follows: TGTGCCAGCACGAATCAGCCCCAGCATTTT.

V is TRBV6-5 and J is TRBJ2-5, with 8 bases aligning to TRBD2. The CDR3 sequence is 15 residues long. Looked up from germline, CDR1 is MNHEY and CDR2 is SVGAGI. The trim removed 5 bases at V and 5 bases at J, leaving 10 bases unmatched. The chain's CDR3 is CASSTEAGARETQYF. The CDR3 nucleotides are TGTGCCAGCAGTACCGAAGCGGGAGCGAGGGAGACCCAGTACTTC.

The genes are TRBV7-6 and TRBJ2-3; 9 bases align to TRBD2. Trimming took 5 bases from V and 5 from J; bases not matched to a gene: 5. The CDR3 is 14 amino acids. Germline V gives CDR1 SGHVS, CDR2 FNYEAQ. CDR3 bases: TGTGCCAGCAGCCCAGCGGGGGGCATAGATACGCAGTATTTT. This sequence encodes CASSPAGGIDTQYF. Based on the CDR3 plus reference TRBV7-6 and TRBJ2-3, the full variable domain is GAGVSQSPRYKVTKRGQDVALRCDPISGHVSLYWYRQALGQGPEFLTYFNYEAQQDKSGLPNDRFSAERPEGSISTLTIQRTEQRDSAMYRCASSPAGGIDTQYFGPGTRLTVL.

The chain has TRBV5-1 and TRBJ2-2; 12 nucleotides agree with TRBD2. The germline V gene encodes CDR1 SGHRS and CDR2 YFSETQ. The CDR3 contains 19 residues. V dropped 4 bases and J dropped 4; count of bases not matched to a gene: 14. CDR3 amino acids: CASSELLAGGGLGTGELFF. CDR3 sequence (DNA): TGCGCCAGCAGCGAACTACTAGCGGGGGGTGGATTGGGCACCGGGGAGCTGTTTTTT.

With respect to this clone: Other DNA sequences in the same sample also yield this CDR3. The chain uses TRBV7-9 and TRBJ2-7; D uncertain. This CDR3 region has 12 residues. Germline-derived CDR1 and CDR2 are SEHNR and FQNEAQ (reference sequence). V dropped 6 bases and J dropped 4 bases, with 10 bases sitting between them. CDR3 residues: CASSLPYYEQYF. CDR3 nucleotides: TGTGCCAGCAGTTTGCCCTATTACGAGCAGTACTTC.

The rearrangement links TRBV27 to TRBJ2-3, with TRBD2 matching over 9 bases. Per the germline V gene, CDR1 is MNHEY and CDR2 is SMNVEV (reference sequence). Trimming removed 5 bases from V and 0 bases from J; junction bases left unmatched: 6. This CDR3 has 16 amino acids. The CDR3 DNA sequence: TGTGCCAGCAGTCCGGGGACTAGCTATAGCACAGATACGCAGTATTTT. Amino acids: CASSPGTSYSTDTQYF.

The chain recombines TRBV6-1 with TRBJ2-5; 12 positions match TRBD2. V lost 1 base to trimming and J lost 4 bases; unmatched junction nucleotides: 1. CDR1 and CDR2 (germline): MNHNS, SASEGT. The CDR3 extends over 15 amino acids. The CDR3 bases are TGTGCCAGCAGTGAAGGGGGACTAGCGGGAGAGACCCAGTACTTC. This translates into CASSEGGLAGETQYF.

The rearrangement links TRBV4-1 to TRBJ2-7; TRBD1 aligns across 11 bases. This CDR3 region has 14 residues. J lost 8 bases, V lost 3 bases, and 6 bases had no gene match. Germline V CDR1 and CDR2: MGHRA, YSYEKL. CDR3 sequence: CASSHGDRGGKQYF. The DNA for the CDR3 is TGCGCCAGCAGCCACGGGGACAGGGGGGGGAAGCAGTACTTC.

The chain carries TRBV3-1 (or the pseudogene TRBV3-2) and TRBJ2-2; perhaps TRBD1 as D (6 bases). Germline CDR1 reads LGHDT; CDR2 reads YNNKEL (reference sequence). Trimming took off 4 bases at V and 0 bases at J, with 12 bases between the two ends. The CDR3 spans 16 residues. The CDR3 nucleotides read TGTGCCAGCAGCCCTGGACAGACAGCGAACACCGGGGAGCTGTTTTTT. Translated: CASSPGQTANTGELFF.

V usage is TRBV28 and J usage is TRBJ2-3, with TRBD2 identical over 11 bases. The germline CDR1 and CDR2 sequences are MDHEN and SYDVKM. The trim removed 3 bases at V and 2 bases at J, leaving 4 bases unmatched. The CDR3 consists of 16 residues. The DNA of the CDR3 is TGTGCCAGCAGTTTCGGACTAGCGGGCCTCACAGATACGCAGTATTTT. It yields the protein CASSFGLAGLTDTQYF.

The V call is TRBV2, the J call TRBJ1-4; the D gene is possibly TRBD1 (5 bases). The CDR3 spans 15 residues. In germline, CDR1 is SNHLY, CDR2 FYNNEI. V lost 7 bases and J 7 bases, leaving 19 bases between the germline ends. CDR3 protein: CASTEWGTRSEKLFF. The CDR3 DNA reads as TGTGCCAGCACGGAGTGGGGGACTAGAAGTGAAAAACTGTTTTTT. Full variable domain (rest looked up from reference TRBV2 and TRBJ1-4): EPEVTQTPSHQVTQMGQEVILRCVPISNHLYFYWYRQILGQKVEFLVSFYNNEISEKSEIFDDQFSVERPDGSNFTLKIRSTKLEDSAMYFCASTEWGTRSEKLFFGSGTQLSVL.

The CDR3 region has the DNA TGCGCCAGCAGCTTCGACTCACCTATGGCCGGGGAGCTGTTTTTT. Translating gives CASSFDSPMAGELFF. The V and J genes are TRBV10-2 and TRBJ2-2; D is undetermined. The germline CDR1 and CDR2 sequences are WSHSY and SAAADI. V dropped 6 bases and J dropped 6 bases, with 17 bases sitting between them. The CDR3 extends over 15 amino acids.

The table lists this clone with a few counts. Other DNA variants within this sample encode the same CDR3. V usage is TRBV5-1 and J usage is TRBJ1-2; D gene ambiguous. This CDR3 is built from 14 residues. The germline V and J ends were trimmed by 0 bases and 1 base, with 7 bases remaining between them. The V gene's germline CDR1 is SGHRS and CDR2 YFSETQ. CDR3 amino acids: CASSLGQNNYGYTF. The DNA of the CDR3 is TGCGCCAGCAGCTTGGGGCAGAATAACTATGGCTACACCTTC. The variable domain in full, completed from reference TRBV5-1 and TRBJ1-2, reads KAGVTQTPRYLIKTRGQQVTLSCSPISGHRSVSWYQQTPGQGLQFLFEYFSETQRNKGNFPGRFSGRQFSNSRSEMNVSTLELGDSALYLCASSLGQNNYGYTFGSGTRLTVV.

This clone has just one count. The V call is TRBV7-8, the J call TRBJ2-1, with TRBD2 matching over 7 bases. The CDR3 consists of 16 residues. CDR1 and CDR2 from the germline V gene are SGHVS and FQNEAQ. J was trimmed by 4 bases and V by 2 bases; bases with no gene match: 8. CDR3 sequence reads: CASSLYRTREYNEQFF. In DNA form, the CDR3 reads TGTGCCAGCAGCTTATACCGGACTAGAGAATACAATGAGCAGTTCTTC. The full variable domain, with the rest looked up from reference TRBV7-8 and TRBJ2-1, is GAGVSQSPRYKVAKRGQDVALRCDPISGHVSLFWYQQALGQGPEFLTYFQNEAQLDKSGLPSDRFFAERPEGSVSTLKIQRTQQEDSAVYLCASSLYRTREYNEQFFGPGTRLTVL.

This clone was seen more than once but under ten times. The V call is TRBV20-1, the J call TRBJ1-1, with 7 bases that match TRBD1. Losses at the gene ends were 3 bases for V and 0 bases for J; bases not matched to a gene: 7. CDR3 length: 15 residues. CDR1 is DFQATT, CDR2 SNEGSKA, per germline (reference sequence). The CDR3 nucleotides are TGCAGTGCTAGTCATCCGGGACAGCTGAACACTGAAGCTTTCTTT. Translating it yields CSASHPGQLNTEAFF.

J is TRBJ1-3 and V is TRBV4-1; D call uncertain. CDR3 length: 12 amino acids. Trimming removed 1 base at V and 15 bases at J, with 13 bases between. Per the germline V gene, CDR1 is MGHRA and CDR2 is YSYEKL. DNA for the CDR3: TGCGCCAGCAGCCAAGGTGAGGGCCATCGATATTTT. Translation: CASSQGEGHRYF.

The V call is TRBV24-1, the J call TRBJ2-1; TRBD2 is a possible D gene (6 bases). CDR3 size: 18 residues. Germline V gene lookup returns CDR1 KGHDR and CDR2 SFDVKD. Trimming removed 3 bases from V and 0 bases from J, with 17 bases in between. The CDR3 loop is CATSDARSGERSYNEQFF. CDR3 DNA: TGTGCCACCAGTGATGCCCGGTCGGGGGAGCGCTCCTACAATGAGCAGTTCTTC.

The gene calls are TRBV7-9 and TRBJ2-3; 10 bases are a match to TRBD2. V shed 2 bases and J 4 bases; nucleotides not matched to a gene: 3. CDR1 and CDR2 from the germline V gene are SEHNR and FQNEAQ (reference sequence). The CDR3 covers 15 residues. CDR3 sequence reads: CASSLSGGDSDTQYF. Written as DNA, the CDR3 is TGTGCCAGCAGCTTAAGCGGGGGGGACTCAGATACGCAGTATTTT.

The gene calls are TRBV2 and TRBJ1-5; 9 bases agree with TRBD1. V lost 6 bases and J lost 4; bases outside the gene matches: 4. CDR3 size: 14 residues. Looked up from germline, CDR1 is SNHLY and CDR2 is FYNNEI. The chain's CDR3 is CASRGTGLNQPQHF. The DNA of the CDR3 is TGTGCCAGCAGGGGGACAGGGTTGAATCAGCCCCAGCATTTT.

The rearrangement joins TRBV4-1 to TRBJ2-7; weak D call: TRBD1 (6 bases). This CDR3 region has 14 residues. The V end was cut by 4 bases, the J end by 0 bases, with 10 bases between. The germline CDR1 and CDR2 sequences are MGHRA and YSYEKL. The chain's CDR3 is CASSLADSSYEQYF. The CDR3 bases are TGCGCCAGCAGCCTCGCGGACAGCTCCTACGAGCAGTACTTC.

The chain recombines TRBV11-2 with TRBJ2-2, with a possible D match to TRBD1 (5 bases). Germline assignment: CDR1 SGHAT and CDR2 FQNNGV. The germline V and J ends were trimmed by 2 bases and 5 bases, with 12 bases remaining between them. The CDR3 covers 15 residues. The CDR3 nucleotides are TGTGCCAGCAGCTTAAATCTAGGGGCGACCGGGGAGCTGTTTTTT. Translated, it gives CASSLNLGATGELFF. The complete variable domain, with remaining parts taken from reference TRBV11-2 and TRBJ2-2, reads EAGVAQSPRYKIIEKRQSVAFWCNPISGHATLYWYQQILGQGPKLLIQFQNNGVVDDSQLPKDRFSAERLKGVDSTLKIQPAKLEDSAVYLCASSLNLGATGELFFGEGSRLTVL.

The genes are TRBV11-2 and TRBJ2-2, with D tentatively TRBD2 (6 bases). V was pared by 8 bases and J by 4 bases, with 17 bases between. The CDR3 is 15 residues long. CDR1 is SGHAT and CDR2 is FQNNGV in the germline V gene. The CDR3 DNA sequence: TGTGCCAGCGAGTCTTTGATGGGAGGCACCGGGGAGCTGTTTTTT. Translation gives CASESLMGGTGELFF.

The chain joins TRBV7-9 to TRBJ1-4; perhaps TRBD1 as D (6 bases). V lost 5 bases to trimming and J lost 4 bases, with 14 bases between them. CDR1 is SEHNR, CDR2 FQNEAQ, per germline (reference sequence). CDR3 length: 15 residues. As DNA, the CDR3 is TGTGCCAGCAGCACTGGGACAAAAGTTAATGAAAAACTGTTTTTT. Its protein product is CASSTGTKVNEKLFF.

In nucleotides, the CDR3 is TGTGCCAGCAGTTCCACCCGGACAGGATTCACTGAAGCTTTCTTT. Its translation: CASSSTRTGFTEAFF. The rearrangement links TRBV27 to TRBJ1-1; 7 nucleotides align to TRBD1. CDR1 MNHEY and CDR2 SMNVEV come from the germline V gene (reference sequence). The CDR3 extends over 15 amino acids. Germline trimming cut 4 bases from V and 4 bases from J; bases unmatched to any gene: 9.

The chain uses TRBV5-4 and TRBJ2-7; TRBD1 matches at 9 bases. V shed 3 bases and J 6 bases; nucleotides not matched to a gene: 4. CDR1 SGHNT and CDR2 YYREEE come from the germline V gene (reference sequence). The CDR3 extends over 13 amino acids. CDR3 DNA: TGTGCCAGCAGCTGGGACAGGGCGGGCGAGCAGTACTTC. This translates into CASSWDRAGEQYF.

The chain employs TRBV4-1 and TRBJ2-5, with 16 bases that match TRBD2. This CDR3 region has 16 residues. With 4 bases clipped from V and 2 bases from J, the junction kept 1 base outside the gene matches. CDR1 MGHRA and CDR2 YSYEKL come from the germline V gene. The CDR3 here is CASSRGLAGGQETQYF. CDR3 sequence (DNA): TGCGCCAGCAGCCGGGGACTAGCGGGGGGGCAAGAGACCCAGTACTTC.

CDR3 in amino acids: CASSYSVESAPDTQYF. CDR3 sequence (DNA): TGTGCCAGCAGTTACTCGGTGGAGTCGGCCCCAGATACGCAGTATTTT. This chain uses TRBV6-6 with TRBJ2-3; D uncertain. The CDR3 sequence is 16 residues long. Germline assignment: CDR1 MNHNY and CDR2 SVGAGI (reference sequence). V lost 0 bases to trimming and J lost 4 bases, with 14 bases between them.

J is TRBJ1-4 and V is TRBV6-5; 7 bases line up with TRBD1. CDR1 is MNHEY and CDR2 is SVGAGI in the germline V gene. Losses at the gene ends were 2 bases for V and 6 bases for J; bases not matched to a gene: 3. This CDR3 is built from 14 residues. DNA for the CDR3: TGTGCCAGCAGTTACCGACAGGGCCATGAAAAACTGTTTTTT. As protein: CASSYRQGHEKLFF.

The V and J genes are TRBV24-1 and TRBJ2-5; D remains ambiguous. Germline V gene data show CDR1 as KGHDR and CDR2 as SFDVKD. Trimming took 3 bases from V and 5 from J, leaving 6 bases between them. CDR3 length: 12 amino acids. DNA for the CDR3: TGTGCCACCAGTGATGGCGGTGAGACCCAGTACTTC. Encoded protein: CATSDGGETQYF.

This chain connects TRBV6-5 to TRBJ1-2, with D unresolved. Germline values: CDR1 MNHEY, CDR2 SVGAGI. V gave up 4 bases and J gave up 8 bases, with 14 bases separating them. This CDR3 spans 13 amino acids. CDR3 in amino acids: CASSFTGGWGYTF. Written as DNA, the CDR3 is TGTGCCAGCAGTTTTACCGGTGGTTGGGGCTACACCTTC.

The V gene is TRBV27, the J gene TRBJ2-2; D might be TRBD2 (6 bases). Trimming left V 3 bases short and J 8 bases short, with 16 bases between. The CDR3 is 15 residues long. Germline loops: CDR1 MNHEY, CDR2 SMNVEV (reference sequence). CDR3 coding DNA: TGTGCCAGCAGTTTCCGGGCGGGAATGGCGGGGGAGCTGTTTTTT. Protein sequence: CASSFRAGMAGELFF.